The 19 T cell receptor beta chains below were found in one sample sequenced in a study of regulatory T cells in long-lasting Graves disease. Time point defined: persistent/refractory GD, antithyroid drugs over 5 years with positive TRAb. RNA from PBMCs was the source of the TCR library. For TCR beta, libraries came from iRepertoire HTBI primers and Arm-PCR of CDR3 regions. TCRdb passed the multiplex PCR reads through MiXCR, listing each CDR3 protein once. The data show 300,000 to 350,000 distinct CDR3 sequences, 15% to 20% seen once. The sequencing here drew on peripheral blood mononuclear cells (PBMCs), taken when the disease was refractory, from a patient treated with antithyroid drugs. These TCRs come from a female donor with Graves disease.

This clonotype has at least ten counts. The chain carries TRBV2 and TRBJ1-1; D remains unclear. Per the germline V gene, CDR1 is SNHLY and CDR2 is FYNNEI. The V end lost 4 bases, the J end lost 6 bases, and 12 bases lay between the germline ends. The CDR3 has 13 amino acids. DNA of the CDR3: TGTGCCAGCAGTGGCTACGAGGGAGCTGAAGCTTTCTTT. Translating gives CASSGYEGAEAFF.

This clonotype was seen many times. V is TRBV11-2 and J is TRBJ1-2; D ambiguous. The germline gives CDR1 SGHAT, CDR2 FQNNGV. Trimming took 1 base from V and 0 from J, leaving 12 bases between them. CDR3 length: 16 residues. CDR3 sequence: CASSLVGSIANYGYTF. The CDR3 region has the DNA TGTGCCAGCAGCTTAGTGGGGTCGATAGCTAACTATGGCTACACCTTC.

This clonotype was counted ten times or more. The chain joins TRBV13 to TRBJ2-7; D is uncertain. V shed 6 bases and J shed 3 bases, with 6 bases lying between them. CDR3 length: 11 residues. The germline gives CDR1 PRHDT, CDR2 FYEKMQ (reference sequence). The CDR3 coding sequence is TGTGCCAGCAGTTACCGCTACGAGCAGTACTTC. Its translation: CASSYRYEQYF.

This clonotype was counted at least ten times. CDR3 nucleotide sequence: TGTGCCAGCAGCAGGCAGGGCTCACCCCTCCACTTT. Translating gives CASSRQGSPLHF. V and J are TRBV12-3 or TRBV12-4 and TRBJ1-6, with D possibly TRBD1 on 5 matching bases. This CDR3 has 12 amino acids. The V end lost 6 bases, the J end lost 10 bases, and 10 bases lay between the germline ends.

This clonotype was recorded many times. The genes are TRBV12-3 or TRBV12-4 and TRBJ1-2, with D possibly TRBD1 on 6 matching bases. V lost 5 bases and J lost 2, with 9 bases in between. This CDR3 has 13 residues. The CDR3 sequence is CASSRDRNYGYTF. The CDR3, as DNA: TGTGCCAGCAGTCGTGACAGGAACTATGGCTACACCTTC.

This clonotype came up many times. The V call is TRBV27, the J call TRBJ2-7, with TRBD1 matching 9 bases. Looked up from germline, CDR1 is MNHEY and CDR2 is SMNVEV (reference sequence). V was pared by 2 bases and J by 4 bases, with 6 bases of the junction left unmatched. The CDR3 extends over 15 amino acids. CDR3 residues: CASSLLGQGLYEQYF. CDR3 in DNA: TGTGCCAGCAGTTTACTGGGACAGGGTCTGTACGAGCAGTACTTC.

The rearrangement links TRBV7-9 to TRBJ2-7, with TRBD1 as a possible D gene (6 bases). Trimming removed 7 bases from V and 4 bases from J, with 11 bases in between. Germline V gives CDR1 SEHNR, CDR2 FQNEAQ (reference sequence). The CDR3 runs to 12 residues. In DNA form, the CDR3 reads TGTGCCAGCAACTTTACAGGGTACGAGCAGTACTTC. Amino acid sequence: CASNFTGYEQYF.

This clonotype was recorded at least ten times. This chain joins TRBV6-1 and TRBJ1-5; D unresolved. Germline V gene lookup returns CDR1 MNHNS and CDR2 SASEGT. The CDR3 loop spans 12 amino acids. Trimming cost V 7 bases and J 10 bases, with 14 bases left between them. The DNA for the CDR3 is TGTGCCAGCACCGATCCACTACATCCCCAGCATTTT. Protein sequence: CASTDPLHPQHF.

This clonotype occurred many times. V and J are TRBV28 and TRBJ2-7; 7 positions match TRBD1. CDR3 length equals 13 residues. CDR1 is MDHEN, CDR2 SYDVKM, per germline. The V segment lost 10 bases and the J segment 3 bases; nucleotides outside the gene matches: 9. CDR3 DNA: TGTGCCATTCAACAGGGGCCAAACTACGAGCAGTACTTC. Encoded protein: CAIQQGPNYEQYF. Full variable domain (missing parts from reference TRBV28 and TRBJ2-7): DVKVTQSSRYLVKRTGEKVFLECVQDMDHENMFWYRQDPGLGLRLIYFSYDVKMKEKGDIPEGYSVSREKKERFSLILESASTNQTSMYLCAIQQGPNYEQYFGPGTRLTVT.

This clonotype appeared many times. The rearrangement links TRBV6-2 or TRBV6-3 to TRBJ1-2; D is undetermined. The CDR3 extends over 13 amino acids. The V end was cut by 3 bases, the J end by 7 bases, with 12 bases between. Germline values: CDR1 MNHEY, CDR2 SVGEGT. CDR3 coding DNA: TGTGCCAGCAGTTATTTTGTGAGTGGTGGCTACACCTTC. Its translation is CASSYFVSGGYTF.

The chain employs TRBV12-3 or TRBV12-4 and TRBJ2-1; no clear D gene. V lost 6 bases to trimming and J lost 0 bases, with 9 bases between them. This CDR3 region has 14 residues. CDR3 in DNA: TGTGCCAGCAGAGCGAGTAGCTCCTACAATGAGCAGTTCTTC. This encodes CASRASSSYNEQFF.

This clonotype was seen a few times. The CDR3 protein is CASSSRRQDRTGELFF. Written as DNA, the CDR3 is TGCGCCAGCAGTTCCCGACGACAGGACAGGACCGGGGAGCTGTTTTTT. The chain carries TRBV5-1 and TRBJ2-2; TRBD1 aligns across 7 bases. The germline V gene has CDR1 SGHRS and CDR2 YFSETQ. This CDR3 contains 16 residues. The J segment lost 5 bases and the V segment lost 5 bases, leaving 12 bases of the junction unmatched.

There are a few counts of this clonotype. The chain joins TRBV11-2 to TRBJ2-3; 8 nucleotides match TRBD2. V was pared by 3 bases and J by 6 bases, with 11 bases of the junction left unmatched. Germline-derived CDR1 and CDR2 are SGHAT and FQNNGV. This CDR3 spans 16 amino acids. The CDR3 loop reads CASSFTGTSGGDTQYF. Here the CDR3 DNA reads TGTGCCAGCAGCTTCACCGGGACTAGTGGGGGGGATACGCAGTATTTT.

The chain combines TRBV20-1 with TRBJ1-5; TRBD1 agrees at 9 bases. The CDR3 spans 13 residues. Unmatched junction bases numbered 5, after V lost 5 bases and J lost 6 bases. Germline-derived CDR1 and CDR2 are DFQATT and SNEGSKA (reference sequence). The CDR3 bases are TGCAGTGCTCCTAGACAGGGGGTTCAGCCCCAGCATTTT. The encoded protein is CSAPRQGVQPQHF.

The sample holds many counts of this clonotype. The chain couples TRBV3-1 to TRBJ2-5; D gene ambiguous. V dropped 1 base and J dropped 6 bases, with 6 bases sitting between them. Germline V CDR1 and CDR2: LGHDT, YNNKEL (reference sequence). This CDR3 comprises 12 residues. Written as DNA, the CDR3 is TGTGCCAGCAGCCAAGTTAGTCAGACCCAGTACTTC. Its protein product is CASSQVSQTQYF.

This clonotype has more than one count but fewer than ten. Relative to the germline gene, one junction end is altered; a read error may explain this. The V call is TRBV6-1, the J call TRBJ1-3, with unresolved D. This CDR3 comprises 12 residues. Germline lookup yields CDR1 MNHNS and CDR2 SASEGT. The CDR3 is CASSKPGNPPRF. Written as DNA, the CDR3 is TGTGCCAGCAGTAAACCCGGGAACCCCCCACGGTTT.

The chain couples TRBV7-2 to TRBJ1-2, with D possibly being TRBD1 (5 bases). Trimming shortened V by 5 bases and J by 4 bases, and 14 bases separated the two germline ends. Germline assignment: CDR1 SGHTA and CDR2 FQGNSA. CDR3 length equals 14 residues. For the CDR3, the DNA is TGTGCCAGCAGCCGTGAGTCGGGGACCTATGGCTACACCTTC. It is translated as CASSRESGTYGYTF.

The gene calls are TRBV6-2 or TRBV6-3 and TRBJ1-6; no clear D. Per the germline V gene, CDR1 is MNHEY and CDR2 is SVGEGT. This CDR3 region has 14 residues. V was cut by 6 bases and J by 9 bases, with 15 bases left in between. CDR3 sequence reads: CASRGRERVSPLHF. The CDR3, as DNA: TGTGCCAGCAGGGGGAGGGAAAGGGTTTCACCCCTCCACTTT.

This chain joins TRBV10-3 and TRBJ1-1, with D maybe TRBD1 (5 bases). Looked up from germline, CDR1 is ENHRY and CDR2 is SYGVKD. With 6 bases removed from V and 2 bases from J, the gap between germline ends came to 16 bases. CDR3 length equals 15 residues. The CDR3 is CAIRAGQGLNTEAFF. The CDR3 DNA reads TGTGCCATCAGGGCTGGGCAGGGCCTTAACACTGAAGCTTTCTTT.